The 21 T cell receptor beta chains below all came from one sample that was sequenced in a study of T cells in women clearing cervical HPV infection (dated by TCRdb to 2017 to 2018). Library generation was performed with the immunoSEQ multiplex PCR assay. TCRdb retrieved this table from immuneACCESS and kept in-frame rearrangements only. Not all clones are present; in checked studies, unresolved V genes account for under half, and no reason is known for the remainder. This sample's records show roughly 34,000 clones. 6.5% to 8% of the sample is taken by the ten largest. The source material was blood buffy coat. The receptors come from a woman between 18 and 70 years old with a cervical HPV16 infection that either progressed to CIN3+ or cleared (not recorded which).

About this clone: The read ends 3 residues early relative to the CDR3; the germline J gene fills the gap. The rearrangement links TRBV19 to TRBJ1-5; 7 positions match TRBD1. V lost 4 bases, J lost 3 bases, and 12 bases stayed unmatched. Germline V gives CDR1 LNHDA, CDR2 SQIVND (reference sequence). The CDR3 loop spans 17 amino acids. CDR3 region: CASSTHEGAGYNQPQHF. CDR3 bases read: TGTGCCAGTAGTACCCATGAGGGGGCTGGGTACAATCAGCCC.

As regards this clone: At one of its ends the junction is not consistent with the germline gene, which may arise from a read error. The read ends 3 residues before the CDR3 terminus; that terminus is restored from the germline J gene. The rearrangement uses TRBV4-2 and TRBJ2-1; TRBD2 aligns across 12 bases. The germline CDR1 and CDR2 sequences are LGHNA and YNFKEQ. CDR3 length equals 17 residues. This CDR3 reads CASSPNRLAGAYNEQFF. The part of the CDR3 DNA that was read is TGCGCCAGCAGCCCCAACCGACTAGCGGGAGCCTACAATGAG.

A note on this clone: The read halts 3 residues ahead of the CDR3 end, with the missing end drawn from the germline J gene. The chain links TRBV12-3 or TRBV12-4 to TRBJ1-4; weak D call: TRBD1 (5 bases). CDR3 size: 14 residues. V was shortened by 5 bases and J by 0 bases, with 7 bases between the two germline ends. The CDR3 here is CASSIRATNEKLFF. The part of the CDR3 DNA that was read is TGTGCCAGCAGTATCAGGGCAACTAATGAAAAA.

Regarding this clone: One junction end disagrees with the germline gene, perhaps due to a read error. Read coverage stops 3 residues before the CDR3 terminus; the germline J gene supplies the remainder. This chain uses TRBV5-1 with TRBJ1-1; D gene ambiguous. The CDR3 has 14 residues. Germline V CDR1 and CDR2: SGHRS, YFSETQ. CDR3 loop: CASSLDFMNTEAFF. The DNA read from the CDR3 is TGCGCCAGCAGCTTAGATTTCATGAACACCGAA.

Turning to this clone: The read stops 3 residues short of the end of the CDR3; the missing end is completed from the germline J gene. The chain combines TRBV5-4 with TRBJ1-1, with D unclear. CDR1 is SGHNT, CDR2 YYREEE, per germline (reference sequence). This CDR3 spans 13 amino acids. The V end was cut by 4 bases, the J end by 3 bases, with 10 bases between. The CDR3 DNA, read in part, is TGTGCCAGCAGCCTAGGACTAGACACTGAA. Protein sequence: CASSLGLDTE. The CDR3 as a whole reads CASSLGLDTEAFF.

In terms of frequency, this clone is medium-sized (0.01 to 0.1%). The read finishes 3 residues shy of the CDR3 end, and the germline J gene is used to complete it. The chain joins TRBV13 to TRBJ1-4, with D maybe TRBD1 (5 bases). Per germline, CDR1 PRHDT and CDR2 FYEKMQ (reference sequence). The CDR3 covers 14 residues. Trimming left V 0 bases short and J 7 bases short, with 9 bases between. CDR3 bases read: TGTGCCAGCAGCTTAGGGACCGGGGGTGAAAAA. This sequence encodes CASSLGTGGEK. The whole CDR3 protein reads CASSLGTGGEKLFF.

Points on this clone: With the read ending 3 residues before the CDR3 end, the germline J gene is used to fill in that end. The rearrangement links TRBV7-9 to TRBJ1-2; D is ambiguous. The CDR3 length is 12 residues. In germline, CDR1 is SEHNR, CDR2 FQNEAQ (reference sequence). Partial CDR3 DNA: TGTGCCAGCAGCTCAGACTATTACGAC. It translates to CASSSDYYD. The whole CDR3 reads CASSSDYYDYTF.

Concerning this clone itself: The sequence runs out 3 residues before the end of the CDR3; the remainder is reconstructed from the germline J gene. The V call is TRBV5-1, the J call TRBJ1-1, with 10 bases aligning to TRBD1. The V and J ends lost 7 bases and 3 bases, in that order; junction bases with no gene match: 24. Germline-derived CDR1 and CDR2 are SGHRS and YFSETQ. This CDR3 is built from 20 residues. Here the CDR3 reads CASSPLGQGIEGKDYTEAFF. Partial CDR3 DNA: TGCGCCAGCTCGCCTCTGGGACAGGGGATTGAGGGGAAAGACTACACTGAA.

On this clone itself: The CDR3 end falls 3 residues outside the read, so it is completed with the germline J gene. The chain recombines TRBV19 with TRBJ2-4, with D unclear. The CDR3 runs to 13 residues. Per the germline V gene, CDR1 is LNHDA and CDR2 is SQIVND (reference sequence). The covered CDR3 bases are TGTGCCAGTAGTCGATTCAGAAACTATGGT. Translation: CASSRFRNYG. The entire CDR3 protein is CASSRFRNYGQYF. Complete variable domain (other parts from reference TRBV19 and TRBJ2-4): DGGITQSPKYLFRKEGQNVTLSCEQNLNHDAMYWYRQDPGQGLRLIYYSQIVNDFQKGDIAEGYSVSREKKESFPLTVTSAQKNPTAFYLCASSRFRNYGQYFGAGTRLSVL.

As to this clone: The CDR3 end lies 3 residues beyond the end of the read and is filled in from the germline J gene. The chain employs TRBV20-1 and TRBJ2-7; 10 bases match TRBD1. V shed 3 bases and J 4 bases; nucleotides not matched to a gene: 6. This CDR3 has 14 residues. CDR1 is DFQATT, CDR2 SNEGSKA, per germline (reference sequence). CDR3 DNA (partial): TGCAGTGCTAGTAAGACAGGGGGCCAATACGAG. Its translation: CSASKTGGQYE. The full-length CDR3 reads as CSASKTGGQYEQYF.

Notes on this clone: The read ends 3 residues shy of where the CDR3 ends; the end is completed using the germline J gene. The V and J genes are TRBV5-1 and TRBJ2-4; 11 nucleotides agree with TRBD1. With V trimmed by 4 bases and J by 6 bases, 6 bases remained unmatched. Germline CDR1 and CDR2: SGHRS and YFSETQ. The CDR3 length is 15 residues. CDR3: CASSRGTGGRNIQYF. CDR3 DNA, as far as it was read: TGCGCCAGCAGCCGAGGGACAGGGGGGAGAAACATT.

A word on this clone: With the read ending 3 residues before the CDR3 end, the germline J gene is used to fill in that end. The V gene is TRBV6-1, the J gene TRBJ2-1; 7 bases are a match to TRBD1. The V segment lost 2 bases and the J segment 4 bases; nucleotides outside the gene matches: 5. This CDR3 spans 15 amino acids. Looked up from germline, CDR1 is MNHNS and CDR2 is SASEGT. The CDR3 protein is CASSERTGAYNEQFF. The sequenced part of the CDR3 DNA is TGTGCCAGCAGTGAAAGGACAGGAGCTTACAATGAG.

Details on this clone: The read ends 3 residues early relative to the CDR3; the germline J gene fills the gap. The rearrangement links TRBV18 to TRBJ2-3; 11 bases are shared with TRBD2. The V segment lost 3 bases and the J segment 5 bases; nucleotides outside the gene matches: 10. This CDR3 has 17 residues. CDR1 KGHSH and CDR2 LQKENI come from the germline V gene. The CDR3 bases that were read are TGTGCCAGCTCACCTTCCGCTCCGGGACTAGCGGAAGATACG. Translating it yields CASSPSAPGLAEDT. In full, the CDR3 reads CASSPSAPGLAEDTQYF. The whole variable domain, remainder taken from reference TRBV18 and TRBJ2-3, is NAGVMQNPRHLVRRRGQEARLRCSPMKGHSHVYWYRQLPEEGLKFMVYLQKENIIDESGMPKERFSAEFPKEGPSILRIQQVVRGDSAAYFCASSPSAPGLAEDTQYFGPGTRLTVL.

With regard to this clone: The read falls 3 residues short of the CDR3 end, and the missing part is taken from the germline J gene. The chain links TRBV20-1 to TRBJ1-3, with 8 bases identical to TRBD1. CDR1 and CDR2 from the germline V gene are DFQATT and SNEGSKA (reference sequence). The CDR3 sequence is 16 residues long. The junction had 9 bases not matched to a gene; V was cut back by 2 bases and J by 3 bases. The CDR3 sequence: CSARPGQGTGGNTIYF. The part of the CDR3 DNA that was read is TGCAGTGCTAGACCCGGACAGGGCACAGGTGGAAACACC.

A note on this clone: The read finishes 3 residues shy of the CDR3 end, and the germline J gene is used to complete it. The rearrangement joins TRBV5-4 to TRBJ1-2; 10 bases are a match to TRBD1. The CDR3 contains 15 residues. CDR1 and CDR2 (germline): SGHNT, YYREEE (reference sequence). V lost 3 bases, J lost 0 bases, and 2 bases stayed unmatched. The CDR3 loop is CASSYGQGANYGYTF. Partial CDR3 DNA: TGTGCCAGCAGCTACGGACAGGGGGCTAACTATGGC.

A word on this clone: The CDR3 end falls 3 residues outside the read, so it is completed with the germline J gene. J is TRBJ2-3 and V is TRBV28; D may be TRBD1 (5 bases). Germline V gene sequence: CDR1 MDHEN, CDR2 SYDVKM. CDR3 size: 18 residues. The V gene lost 5 bases and the J gene lost 0 bases, with 21 bases spanning the gap. The covered CDR3 bases are TGTGCCAGCAGTCCAGTGCTCCTCGGACACGCTAGCACAGATACG. Protein: CASSPVLLGHASTDT. The full CDR3 is CASSPVLLGHASTDTQYF.

The CDR3 region is CSAYRDYGYTF. CDR3 DNA, as far as it was read: TGCAGTGCTTACAGGGACTATGGC. V is TRBV20-1 and J is TRBJ1-2; weak D call: TRBD1 (6 bases). The read terminates 3 residues ahead of where the CDR3 ends, so the germline J gene completes it. The germline gives CDR1 DFQATT, CDR2 SNEGSKA (reference sequence). This CDR3 contains 11 residues. V was trimmed by 5 bases and J by 3 bases, leaving 7 bases between them.

Notes on this clone: The observed sequence ends 3 residues before the CDR3 terminus, with the missing tail filled in from the germline J gene. V gene TRBV6-1 combines with J gene TRBJ2-7; TRBD1 is a possible D gene (6 bases). The V end was cut by 6 bases, the J end by 3 bases, with 18 bases between. CDR1 MNHNS and CDR2 SASEGT come from the germline V gene. This CDR3 has 15 residues. CDR3 DNA, as far as it was read: TGTGCCAGCAGGGAACTCCCAACAGGGTTCTACGAG. Amino acids: CASRELPTGFYE. The CDR3 as a whole reads CASRELPTGFYEQYF.

The CDR3 loop reads CASSLAGTSGSYEQYF. The sequenced part of the CDR3 DNA is TGTGCCAGCAGCTTAGCGGGGACTAGCGGGAGCTACGAG. The V and J genes are TRBV7-2 and TRBJ2-7; the match to TRBD2 covers 14 bases. The read comes to an end 3 residues before the CDR3 does, leaving the germline J gene to fill in the end. J was trimmed by 3 bases and V by 0 bases; bases with no gene match: 1. The CDR3 length is 16 residues. The V gene's germline CDR1 is SGHTA and CDR2 FQGNSA.

On this clone: Read coverage stops 3 residues before the CDR3 terminus; the germline J gene supplies the remainder. The chain uses TRBV10-1 and TRBJ2-7; D gene ambiguous. V lost 0 bases and J lost 5, with 8 bases in between. The V gene's germline CDR1 is WNHNN and CDR2 SYGVQD (reference sequence). The CDR3 loop spans 13 amino acids. The CDR3 bases that were read are TGCGCCAGCAGTGAGTCGAGGTACCACGAG. Amino acids: CASSESRYHE. The CDR3 reads in full as CASSESRYHEQYF.

Comment on this clone: At one end, the junction sequence differs from germline, possibly due to a read error. The DNA ends 3 residues before the CDR3 does, and the rest of the CDR3 is filled in from the germline J gene. Additional DNA sequences in this sample encode the identical CDR3. The rearrangement links TRBV19 to TRBJ1-2, with D perhaps matching TRBD1 (5 bases). CDR3 length equals 17 residues. Germline CDR1 reads LNHDA; CDR2 reads SQIVND (reference sequence). The CDR3 region is CASGRGGRSGGVYGYTF. CDR3 DNA (partial): TGTGCCAGTGGAAGAGGTGGGAGGAGTGGAGGGGTCTATGGT. The whole variable domain, remainder taken from reference TRBV19 and TRBJ1-2, is DGGITQSPKYLFRKEGQNVTLSCEQNLNHDAMYWYRQDPGQGLRLIYYSQIVNDFQKGDIAEGYSVSREKKESFPLTVTSAQKNPTAFYLCASGRGGRSGGVYGYTFGSGTRLTVV.